The clone carrying this T cell receptor beta chain was counted many times. Its antigen is not known. Trimming removed 6 bases from V and 6 bases from J, with 12 bases in between. This CDR3 is 12 amino acids long. The sample comes from a study of regulatory T cells in long-lasting Graves disease. For the study at large: Antithyroid drug intake by newly diagnosed Graves' patients had lasted under 3 months. Points from the study as a whole: Persistent Graves' patients showed reduced TCR diversity versus newly diagnosed patients.

Construction of TCR beta libraries relied on iRepertoire HTBI primers and on Arm-PCR targeting CDR3 regions. A single record per CDR3 protein comes from TCRdb applying MiXCR to the multiplex PCR reads. The sample shows over 350,000 distinct CDR3 sequences, 14% of them seen only once. Time point reported: newly diagnosed GD, antithyroid drugs for less than 3 months. After RNA was extracted from PBMCs, the TCR library was made from it. The sample was also linked to a second study, of T cells in Graves' hyperthyroidism and ophthalmopathy. This second report adds: Separating ophthalmopathy from stable hyperthyroidism was achieved by a 13 V-J model.

Here the sequenced sample was peripheral blood mononuclear cells (PBMCs), taken at new diagnosis, from a patient treated with antithyroid drugs. This receptor was obtained from a woman aged 50 to 60 with Graves disease. The chain combines TRBV12-3 or TRBV12-4 with TRBJ2-7, with D possibly matching TRBD1 (6 bases). The CDR3: CASSLQGPEQYF. The CDR3 DNA follows: TGTGCCAGCAGCCTACAGGGCCCCGAGCAGTACTTC.